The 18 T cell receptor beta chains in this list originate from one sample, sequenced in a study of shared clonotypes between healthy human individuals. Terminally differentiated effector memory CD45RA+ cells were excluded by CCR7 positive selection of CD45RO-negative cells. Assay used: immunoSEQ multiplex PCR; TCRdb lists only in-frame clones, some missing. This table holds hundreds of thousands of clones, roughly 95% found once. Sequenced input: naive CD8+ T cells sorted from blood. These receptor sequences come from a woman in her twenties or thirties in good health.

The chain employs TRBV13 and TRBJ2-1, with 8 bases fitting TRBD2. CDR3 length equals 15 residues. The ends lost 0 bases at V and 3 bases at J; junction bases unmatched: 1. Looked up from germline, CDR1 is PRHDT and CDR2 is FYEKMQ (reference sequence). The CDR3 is CASSLGGTSYNEQFF. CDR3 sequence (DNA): TGTGCCAGCAGCTTAGGCGGGACTAGCTACAATGAGCAGTTCTTC.

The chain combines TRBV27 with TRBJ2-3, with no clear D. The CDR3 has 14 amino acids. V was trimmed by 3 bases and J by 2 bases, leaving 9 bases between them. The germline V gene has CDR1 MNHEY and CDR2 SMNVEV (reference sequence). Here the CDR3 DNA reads TGTGCCAGCAGTTTCACCGCACCCACAGATACGCAGTATTTT. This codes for CASSFTAPTDTQYF.

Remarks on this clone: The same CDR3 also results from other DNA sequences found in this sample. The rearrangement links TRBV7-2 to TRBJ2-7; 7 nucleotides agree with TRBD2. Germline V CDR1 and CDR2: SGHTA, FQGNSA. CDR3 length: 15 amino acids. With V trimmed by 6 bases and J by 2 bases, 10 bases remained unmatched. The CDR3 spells CASSFSGRGTYEQYF. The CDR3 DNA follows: TGTGCCAGCAGTTTTAGCGGGCGGGGAACCTACGAGCAGTACTTC.

The CDR3 nucleotides read TGTGCCAGCAGTTTAAGTAGCAGGGAGGGCAATCAGCCCCAGCATTTT. This gives the protein CASSLSSREGNQPQHF. The chain joins TRBV28 to TRBJ1-5; possible D gene TRBD1, 5 bases. The CDR3 covers 16 residues. Trimming removed 2 bases from V and 2 bases from J, with 13 bases in between. Germline CDR1 is MDHEN and CDR2 is SYDVKM.

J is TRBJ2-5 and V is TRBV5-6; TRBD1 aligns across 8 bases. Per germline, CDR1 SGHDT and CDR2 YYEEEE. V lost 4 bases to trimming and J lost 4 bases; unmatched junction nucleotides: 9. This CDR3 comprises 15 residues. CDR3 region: CASSAITGGRETQYF. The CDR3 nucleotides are TGTGCCAGCAGCGCAATAACAGGGGGGAGAGAGACCCAGTACTTC.

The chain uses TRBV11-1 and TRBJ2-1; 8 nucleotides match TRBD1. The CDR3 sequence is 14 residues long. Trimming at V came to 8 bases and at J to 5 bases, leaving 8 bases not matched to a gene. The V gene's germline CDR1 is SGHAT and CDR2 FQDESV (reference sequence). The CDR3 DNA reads TGTGCCAGCGGACGGACAGGGTGGGACAATGAGCAGTTCTTC. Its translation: CASGRTGWDNEQFF. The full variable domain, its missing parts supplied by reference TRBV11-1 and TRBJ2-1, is EAEVAQSPRYKITEKSQAVAFWCDPISGHATLYWYRQILGQGPELLVQFQDESVVDDSQLPKDRFSAERLKGVDSTLKIQPAELGDSAMYLCASGRTGWDNEQFFGPGTRLTVL.

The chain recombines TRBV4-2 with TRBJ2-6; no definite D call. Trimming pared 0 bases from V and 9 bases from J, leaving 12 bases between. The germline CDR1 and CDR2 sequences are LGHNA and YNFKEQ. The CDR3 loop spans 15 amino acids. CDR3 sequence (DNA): TGTGCCAGCAGCCAAGAACATAGGGTCGGCAACGTCCTGACTTTC. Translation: CASSQEHRVGNVLTF.

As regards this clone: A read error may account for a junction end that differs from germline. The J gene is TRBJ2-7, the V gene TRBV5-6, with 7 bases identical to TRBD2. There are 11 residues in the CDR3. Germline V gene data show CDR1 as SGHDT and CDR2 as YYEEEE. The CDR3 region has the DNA TGTGCCAGCAGCCTTGGGAGGGATAAGGAGTTC. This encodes CASSLGRDKEF.

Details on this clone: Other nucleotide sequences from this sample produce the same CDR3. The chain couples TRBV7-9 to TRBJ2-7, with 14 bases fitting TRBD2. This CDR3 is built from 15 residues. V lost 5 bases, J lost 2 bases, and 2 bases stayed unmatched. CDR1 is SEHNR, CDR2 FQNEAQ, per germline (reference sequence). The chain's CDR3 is CASSPGLAGAYEQYF. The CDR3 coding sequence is TGTGCCAGCAGCCCGGGACTAGCGGGAGCCTACGAGCAGTACTTC.

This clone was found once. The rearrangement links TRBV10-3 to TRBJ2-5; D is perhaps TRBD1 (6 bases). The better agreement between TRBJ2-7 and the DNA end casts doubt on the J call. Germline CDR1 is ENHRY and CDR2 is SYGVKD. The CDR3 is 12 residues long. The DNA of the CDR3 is TGTGCCACAACGACAGGAACCTACGAGCAGTACTTC. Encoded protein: CATTTGTYEQYF.

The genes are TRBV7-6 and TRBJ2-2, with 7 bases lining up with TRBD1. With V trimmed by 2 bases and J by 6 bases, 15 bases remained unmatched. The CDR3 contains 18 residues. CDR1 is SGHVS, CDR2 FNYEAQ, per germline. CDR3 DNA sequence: TGTGCCAGCAGCTTATCCTTGAAGGGGGCCACCCGAGCCGGGGAGCTGTTTTTT. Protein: CASSLSLKGATRAGELFF.

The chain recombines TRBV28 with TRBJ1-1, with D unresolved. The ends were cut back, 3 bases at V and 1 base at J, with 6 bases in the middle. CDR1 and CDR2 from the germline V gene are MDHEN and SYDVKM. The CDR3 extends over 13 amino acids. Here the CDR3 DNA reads TGTGCCAGCAGTTTGAGGGAGAACACTGAAGCTTTCTTT. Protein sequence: CASSLRENTEAFF.

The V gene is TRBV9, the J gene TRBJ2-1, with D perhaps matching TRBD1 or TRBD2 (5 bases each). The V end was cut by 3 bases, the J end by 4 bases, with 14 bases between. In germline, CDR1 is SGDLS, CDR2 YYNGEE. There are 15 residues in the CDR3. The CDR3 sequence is CASSASGTLYNEQFF. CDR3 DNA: TGTGCCAGCAGCGCGTCCGGGACGTTATACAATGAGCAGTTCTTC.

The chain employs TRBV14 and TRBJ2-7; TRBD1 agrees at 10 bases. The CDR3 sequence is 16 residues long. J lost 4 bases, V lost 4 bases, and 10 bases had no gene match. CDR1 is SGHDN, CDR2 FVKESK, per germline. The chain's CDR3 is CASSPSPGQGIYEQYF. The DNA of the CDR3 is TGTGCCAGCAGCCCCTCGCCGGGACAGGGGATATACGAGCAGTACTTC.

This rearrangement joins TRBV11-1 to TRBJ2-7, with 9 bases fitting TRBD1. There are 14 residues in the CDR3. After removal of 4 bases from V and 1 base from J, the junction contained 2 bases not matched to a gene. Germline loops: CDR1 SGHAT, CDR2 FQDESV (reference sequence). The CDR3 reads CASSSDRGSYEQYF. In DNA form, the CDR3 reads TGTGCCAGCAGCTCGGACAGGGGATCCTACGAGCAGTACTTC.

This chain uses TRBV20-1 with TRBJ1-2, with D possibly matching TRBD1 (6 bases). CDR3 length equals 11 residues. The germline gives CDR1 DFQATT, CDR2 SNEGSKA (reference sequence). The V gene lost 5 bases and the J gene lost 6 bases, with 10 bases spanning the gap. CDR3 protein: CSALNRDGYTF. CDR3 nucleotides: TGCAGTGCTCTCAACAGGGATGGCTACACCTTC.

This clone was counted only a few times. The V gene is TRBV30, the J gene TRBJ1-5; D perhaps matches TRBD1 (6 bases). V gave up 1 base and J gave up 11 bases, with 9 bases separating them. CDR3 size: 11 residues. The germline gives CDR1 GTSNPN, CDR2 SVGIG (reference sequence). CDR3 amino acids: CAWSGTDTQHF. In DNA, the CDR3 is TGTGCCTGGAGTGGGACAGACACCCAGCATTTT.

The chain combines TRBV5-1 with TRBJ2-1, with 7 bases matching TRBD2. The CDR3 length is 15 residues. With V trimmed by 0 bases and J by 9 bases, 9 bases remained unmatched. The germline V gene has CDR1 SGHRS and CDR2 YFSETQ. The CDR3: CASSLETGGMGEQFF. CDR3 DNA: TGCGCCAGCAGCTTGGAAACGGGAGGAATGGGTGAGCAGTTCTTC.